Following are 21 T cell receptor beta chains from one sample sequenced in a study of T-cell reconstitution after alpha-beta-depleted transplantation in children. A TCRbeta library incorporating unique molecular identifiers was prepared. TCRdb re-analysed the PCR reads in MiXCR, keeping a single row per CDR3 protein. The data show about a million distinct CDR3 sequences, with about 29% seen just once and roughly 28% held by the top ten. Sequencing used PBMCs, mostly from graft donor cells, obtained 360 days after TCRalphabeta/CD19-depleted stem cell transplant. The origin of the receptors is a boy under three years old who had a stem cell transplant for SCID, so the T cells may come from the graft donor.

This clonotype appeared a few times. The chain uses TRBV24-1 and TRBJ2-1; no clear D gene. Germline-derived CDR1 and CDR2 are KGHDR and SFDVKD. V was clipped by 5 bases and J by 0 bases, with 10 bases between them. This CDR3 region has 15 residues. The CDR3 loop is CATSGGRSSYNEQFF. CDR3 DNA: TGTGCCACCAGTGGCGGACGGAGCTCCTACAATGAGCAGTTCTTC.

V and J are TRBV10-2 and TRBJ2-2; 8 positions agree with TRBD2. Germline CDR1 and CDR2: WSHSY and SAAADI. The CDR3 spans 13 residues. J gave up 7 bases and V 7 bases, and 5 bases lay outside the gene matches. This CDR3 reads CASTGGAHGELFF. In nucleotides, the CDR3 is TGCGCCAGCACGGGGGGGGCCCACGGGGAGCTGTTTTTT.

The V gene is TRBV12-3 or TRBV12-4, the J gene TRBJ2-3; the match to TRBD1 covers 7 bases. The CDR3 has 16 amino acids. V lost 2 bases to trimming and J lost 2 bases; unmatched junction nucleotides: 7. The CDR3 spells CASSLPSGGPTDTQYF. The CDR3 DNA is TGTGCCAGCAGTTTACCCTCAGGGGGTCCCACAGATACGCAGTATTTT.

The CDR3 nucleotides are TGCGCCAGCAGCTGGACAGGGACTAGCGGGAAGCTGGCAGATACGCAGTATTTT. It translates to CASSWTGTSGKLADTQYF. J is TRBJ2-3 and V is TRBV5-1; 13 positions agree with TRBD2. The CDR3 runs 18 residues. In germline, CDR1 is SGHRS, CDR2 YFSETQ. V gave up 3 bases and J gave up 4 bases; unmatched junction bases: 11.

This sequence joins TRBV20-1 and TRBJ2-4; D perhaps matches TRBD1 (5 bases). The CDR3 totals 16 residues. Germline values: CDR1 DFQATT, CDR2 SNEGSKA (reference sequence). Trimming shortened V by 1 base and J by 0 bases, and 13 bases separated the two germline ends. CDR3 protein: CSARGRRALAKNIQYF. The CDR3 DNA is TGCAGTGCTAGAGGCCGCAGGGCCCTAGCCAAAAACATTCAGTACTTC.

There are a few counts of this clonotype. V usage is TRBV3-1 and J usage is TRBJ2-1, with 15 bases matching TRBD2. V dropped 4 bases and J dropped 7; count of bases not matched to a gene: 2. The germline gives CDR1 LGHDT, CDR2 YNNKEL (reference sequence). This CDR3 is 15 amino acids long. This CDR3 is CASSRGLAGGNEQFF. The CDR3 DNA is TGTGCCAGCAGCCGCGGACTAGCGGGGGGGAATGAGCAGTTCTTC.

The chain is built from TRBV28 and TRBJ2-3; D remains unclear. The CDR3 spans 14 residues. The V gene lost 5 bases and the J gene lost 3 bases, with 12 bases spanning the gap. The germline V gene has CDR1 MDHEN and CDR2 SYDVKM. This CDR3 is CASSRNTRTDTQYF. The CDR3 bases are TGTGCCAGCAGTAGGAATACGAGGACAGATACGCAGTATTTT.

This clonotype was seen more than once but under ten times. The rearrangement links TRBV20-1 to TRBJ1-1; D ambiguous. With 5 bases removed from V and 10 bases from J, the gap between germline ends came to 17 bases. Germline V gene sequence: CDR1 DFQATT, CDR2 SNEGSKA (reference sequence). The CDR3 runs 12 residues. The CDR3 nucleotides read TGCAGTGCTTGGTCCGGCACGCTGGGAGCTTTCTTT. Its translation is CSAWSGTLGAFF.

The chain has TRBV5-1 and TRBJ2-7; D is possibly TRBD2 (5 bases). Germline CDR1 and CDR2: SGHRS and YFSETQ. V was pared by 7 bases and J by 5 bases, with 19 bases between. The CDR3 is 14 residues long. CDR3: CASAPQWERNEQYF. CDR3 nucleotide sequence: TGCGCCAGCGCCCCTCAGTGGGAGCGGAACGAGCAGTACTTC.

Only a few counts were recorded for this clonotype. The rearrangement joins TRBV20-1 to TRBJ2-3; 7 nucleotides match TRBD2. Germline V lookup: CDR1 DFQATT, CDR2 SNEGSKA (reference sequence). This CDR3 comprises 16 residues. The V segment lost 1 base and the J segment 0 bases; nucleotides outside the gene matches: 7. CDR3 in DNA: TGCAGTGCTAGAGGTTGGGGGGGTCCCAGCACAGATACGCAGTATTTT. Protein sequence: CSARGWGGPSTDTQYF.

CDR3 nucleotides: TGTGCCAGCTCACCGGGCAGTGAGCCCCAGCATTTT. It yields the protein CASSPGSEPQHF. This chain connects TRBV18 to TRBJ1-5, with D uncertain. Germline CDR1 and CDR2: KGHSH and LQKENI. The CDR3 consists of 12 residues. Trimming stripped 3 bases from V and 8 bases from J, with 8 bases between.

V gene TRBV20-1 combines with J gene TRBJ2-3, with TRBD1 identical over 8 bases. Germline V lookup: CDR1 DFQATT, CDR2 SNEGSKA (reference sequence). The V gene end was trimmed by 3 bases and the J gene end by 2 bases; junction bases not matched to a gene: 16. The CDR3 runs to 18 residues. The CDR3 bases are TGCAGTGCTAGGGGACAAACCCCCACAGGGGGATTCACAGATACGCAGTATTTT. This encodes CSARGQTPTGGFTDTQYF.

The rearrangement joins TRBV5-5 to TRBJ2-5, with a possible D match to TRBD1 (5 bases). CDR1 SGHKS and CDR2 YYEKEE come from the germline V gene (reference sequence). With 1 base removed from V and 5 bases from J, the gap between germline ends came to 15 bases. This CDR3 is 15 amino acids long. The CDR3 region is CASSLRQLSGETQYF. As DNA, the CDR3 is TGTGCCAGCAGCTTGAGACAGCTCTCCGGGGAGACCCAGTACTTC.

The J gene is TRBJ2-4, the V gene TRBV4-3; maybe TRBD1 (6 bases). Trimming shortened V by 4 bases and J by 8 bases, and 12 bases separated the two germline ends. The CDR3 runs to 13 residues. In germline, CDR1 is LGHNA, CDR2 YSLEER. CDR3 residues: CASSRTAVDIQYF. The CDR3 bases are TGCGCCAGCAGCCGGACAGCGGTGGACATTCAGTACTTC.

This clonotype was seen once. The rearrangement uses TRBV11-1 and TRBJ1-1; maybe TRBD1 (5 bases). The CDR3 length is 19 residues. V was trimmed by 5 bases and J by 2 bases, leaving 27 bases between them. Germline V gives CDR1 SGHAT, CDR2 FQDESV (reference sequence). The CDR3 loop is CASSLPQGGRNPTNTEAFF. The CDR3, as DNA: TGTGCCAGCAGCCTACCCCAGGGAGGGAGAAACCCCACCAACACTGAAGCTTTCTTT.

This clonotype was counted only a few times. DNA of the CDR3: TGCAGTGTCCTCCGGGACAGGCCCGCAACTAATGAAAAACTGTTTTTT. Translation: CSVLRDRPATNEKLFF. The chain couples TRBV20-1 to TRBJ1-4; 8 nucleotides match TRBD1. CDR3 length equals 16 residues. J was trimmed by 0 bases and V by 7 bases; bases with no gene match: 10. Germline CDR1 reads DFQATT; CDR2 reads SNEGSKA (reference sequence).

CDR3 region: CSARVFGGVGTDTQYF. The CDR3 nucleotides read TGCAGTGCTAGAGTGTTTGGCGGAGTCGGCACAGATACGCAGTATTTT. The V call is TRBV20-1, the J call TRBJ2-3, with D hard to call. V lost 1 base to trimming and J lost 1 base, with 15 bases between them. This CDR3 has 16 residues. Germline V gene data show CDR1 as DFQATT and CDR2 as SNEGSKA (reference sequence).

This chain connects TRBV5-1 to TRBJ2-7; D is uncertain. CDR3 length: 15 amino acids. Per germline, CDR1 SGHRS and CDR2 YFSETQ. V lost 1 base and J lost 2, with 13 bases in between. This chain's CDR3 is CASSLSPQLTYEQYF. The CDR3 nucleotides are TGCGCCAGCAGCTTGAGTCCGCAGTTAACCTACGAGCAGTACTTC.

In this sample, this clonotype turned up a few times. The V gene is TRBV29-1, the J gene TRBJ1-1; TRBD1 might be the D (6 bases). V was trimmed by 3 bases and J by 10 bases, leaving 15 bases between them. The CDR3 runs 12 residues. Germline V gene sequence: CDR1 SQVTM, CDR2 ANQGSEA. CDR3 sequence reads: CSVDLWGAGAFF. CDR3 DNA: TGCAGCGTTGATCTTTGGGGGGCGGGAGCTTTCTTT.

This clonotype was seen only a few times. The V call is TRBV7-2, the J call TRBJ2-1; TRBD1 aligns across 8 bases. Germline trimming cut 5 bases from V and 4 bases from J; bases unmatched to any gene: 10. This CDR3 has 16 residues. Per the germline V gene, CDR1 is SGHTA and CDR2 is FQGNSA. CDR3 in DNA: TGTGCCAGCAGCGAGCAGGGGGCCGGGGTTTACAATGAGCAGTTCTTC. This encodes CASSEQGAGVYNEQFF.

This rearrangement joins TRBV20-1 to TRBJ1-6, with 8 bases identical to TRBD1. This CDR3 spans 12 amino acids. CDR1 DFQATT and CDR2 SNEGSKA come from the germline V gene (reference sequence). After removal of 4 bases from V and 9 bases from J, the junction contained 2 bases not matched to a gene. The CDR3 here is CSAKDRVSPLHF. In DNA, the CDR3 is TGCAGTGCTAAGGACAGGGTTTCACCCCTCCACTTT.